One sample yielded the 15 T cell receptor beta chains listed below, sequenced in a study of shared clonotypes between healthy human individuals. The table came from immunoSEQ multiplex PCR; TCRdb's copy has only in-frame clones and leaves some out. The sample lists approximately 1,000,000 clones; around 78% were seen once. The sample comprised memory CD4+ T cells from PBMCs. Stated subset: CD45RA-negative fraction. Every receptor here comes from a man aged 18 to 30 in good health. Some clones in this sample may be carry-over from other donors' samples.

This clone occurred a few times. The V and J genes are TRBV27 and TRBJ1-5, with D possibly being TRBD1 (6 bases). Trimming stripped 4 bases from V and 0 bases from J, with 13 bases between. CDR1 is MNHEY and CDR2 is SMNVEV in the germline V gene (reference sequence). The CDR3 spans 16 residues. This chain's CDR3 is CASSSLYRDSNQPQHF. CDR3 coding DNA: TGTGCCAGCAGTTCCCTATACAGGGATAGCAATCAGCCCCAGCATTTT.

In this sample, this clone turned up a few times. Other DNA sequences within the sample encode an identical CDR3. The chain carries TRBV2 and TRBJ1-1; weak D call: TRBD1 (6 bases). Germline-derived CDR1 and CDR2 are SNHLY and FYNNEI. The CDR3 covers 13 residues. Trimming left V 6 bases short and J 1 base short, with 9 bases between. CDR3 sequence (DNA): TGTGCCAGCAGGGGACAATGGAACACTGAAGCTTTCTTT. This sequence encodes CASRGQWNTEAFF.

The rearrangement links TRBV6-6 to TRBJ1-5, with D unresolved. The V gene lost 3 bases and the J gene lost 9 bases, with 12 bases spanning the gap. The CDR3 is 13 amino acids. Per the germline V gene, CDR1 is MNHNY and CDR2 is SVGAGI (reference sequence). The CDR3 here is CASSYSGGAPQHF. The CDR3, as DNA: TGTGCCAGCAGTTATTCCGGCGGAGCGCCCCAGCATTTT.

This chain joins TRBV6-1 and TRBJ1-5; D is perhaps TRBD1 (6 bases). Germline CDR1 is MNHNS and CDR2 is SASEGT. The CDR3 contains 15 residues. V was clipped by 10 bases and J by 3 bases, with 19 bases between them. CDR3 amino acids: CATGRAGAPNQPQHF. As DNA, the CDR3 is TGTGCCACGGGGCGGGCAGGGGCCCCCAATCAGCCCCAGCATTTT.

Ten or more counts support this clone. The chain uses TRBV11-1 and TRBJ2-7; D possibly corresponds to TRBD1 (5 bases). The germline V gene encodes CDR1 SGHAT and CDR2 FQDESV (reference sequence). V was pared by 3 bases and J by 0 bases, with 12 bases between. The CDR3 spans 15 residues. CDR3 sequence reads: CASSFGLGDSYEQYF. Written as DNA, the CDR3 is TGTGCCAGCAGCTTCGGTTTAGGGGACTCCTACGAGCAGTACTTC.

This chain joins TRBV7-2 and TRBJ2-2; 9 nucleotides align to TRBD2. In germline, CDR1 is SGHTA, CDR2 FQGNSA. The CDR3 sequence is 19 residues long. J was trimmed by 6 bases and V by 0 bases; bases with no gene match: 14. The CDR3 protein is CASSLAPAGTSQNAGELFF. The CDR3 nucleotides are TGTGCCAGCAGCTTAGCCCCAGCTGGGACTAGCCAAAACGCCGGGGAGCTGTTTTTT.

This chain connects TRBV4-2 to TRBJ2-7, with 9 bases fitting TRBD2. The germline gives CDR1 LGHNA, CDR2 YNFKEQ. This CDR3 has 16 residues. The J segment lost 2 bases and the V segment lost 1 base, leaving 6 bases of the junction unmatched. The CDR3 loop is CASSQVLAGNTYEQYF. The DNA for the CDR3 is TGTGCCAGCAGCCAAGTGCTAGCGGGAAATACCTACGAGCAGTACTTC.

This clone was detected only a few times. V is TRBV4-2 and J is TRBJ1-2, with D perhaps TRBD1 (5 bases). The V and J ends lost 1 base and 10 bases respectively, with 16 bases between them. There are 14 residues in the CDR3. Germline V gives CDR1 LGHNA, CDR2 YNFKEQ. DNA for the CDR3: TGTGCCAGCAGCCAAGGACCGGGACGGGAAGACTACACCTTC. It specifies CASSQGPGREDYTF.

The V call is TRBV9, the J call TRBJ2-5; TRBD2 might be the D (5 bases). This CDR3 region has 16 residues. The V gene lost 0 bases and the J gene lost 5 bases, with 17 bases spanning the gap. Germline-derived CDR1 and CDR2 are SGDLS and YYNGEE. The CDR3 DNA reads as TGTGCCAGCAGCGTAGGGTCTCCGAACGGGGTGGAGACCCAGTACTTC. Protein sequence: CASSVGSPNGVETQYF.

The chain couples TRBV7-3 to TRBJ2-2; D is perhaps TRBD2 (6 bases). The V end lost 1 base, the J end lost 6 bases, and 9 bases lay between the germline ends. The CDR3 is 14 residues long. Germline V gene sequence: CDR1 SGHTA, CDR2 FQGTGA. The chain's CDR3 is CASSLSGGPGELFF. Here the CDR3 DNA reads TGTGCCAGCAGCTTAAGTGGAGGGCCCGGGGAGCTGTTTTTT. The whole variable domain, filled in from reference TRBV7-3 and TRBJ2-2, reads GAGVSQTPSNKVTEKGKYVELRCDPISGHTALYWYRQSLGQGPEFLIYFQGTGAADDSGLPNDRFFAVRPEGSVSTLKIQRTERGDSAVYLCASSLSGGPGELFFGEGSRLTVL.

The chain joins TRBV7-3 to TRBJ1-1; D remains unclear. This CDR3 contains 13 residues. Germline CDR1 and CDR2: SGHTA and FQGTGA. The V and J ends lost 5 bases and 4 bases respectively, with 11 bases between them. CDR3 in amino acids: CASSISGGTEAFF. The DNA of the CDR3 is TGTGCCAGCAGCATTTCAGGAGGCACTGAAGCTTTCTTT.

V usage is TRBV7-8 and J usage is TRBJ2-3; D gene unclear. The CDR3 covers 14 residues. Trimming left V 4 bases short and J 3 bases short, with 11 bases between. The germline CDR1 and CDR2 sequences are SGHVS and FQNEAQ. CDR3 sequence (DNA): TGTGCCAGCAGCTCCCGGCAAGAGACAGATACGCAGTATTTT. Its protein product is CASSSRQETDTQYF.

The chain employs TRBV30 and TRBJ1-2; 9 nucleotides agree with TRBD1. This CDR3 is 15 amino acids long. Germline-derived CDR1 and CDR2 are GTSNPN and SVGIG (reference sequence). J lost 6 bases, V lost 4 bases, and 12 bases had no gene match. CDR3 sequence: CAWTTPGQGFNGYTF. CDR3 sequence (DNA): TGTGCCTGGACAACGCCCGGACAGGGGTTTAATGGCTACACCTTC.

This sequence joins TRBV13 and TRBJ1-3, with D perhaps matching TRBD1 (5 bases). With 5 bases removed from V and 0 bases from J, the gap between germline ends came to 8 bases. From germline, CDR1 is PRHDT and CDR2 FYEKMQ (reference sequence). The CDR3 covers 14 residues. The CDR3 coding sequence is TGTGCCAGCAGCCACGACAGCTCTGGAAACACCATATATTTT. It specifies CASSHDSSGNTIYF.

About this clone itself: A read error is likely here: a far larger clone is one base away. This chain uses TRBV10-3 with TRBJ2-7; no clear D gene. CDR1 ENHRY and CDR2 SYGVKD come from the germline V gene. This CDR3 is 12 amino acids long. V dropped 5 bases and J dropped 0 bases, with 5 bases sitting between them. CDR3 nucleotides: TGTGCCATCAGTAACAGCTCCTACGAGCAGTACTTC. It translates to CAISNSSYEQYF.